These T cell receptor beta chains were read from a single sample in a study of sequential checkpoint blockade in melanoma. Data came from immunoSEQ multiplex PCR; TCRdb stores just in-frame clones and leaves some out. The sample includes about 40,000 clones, 84% of them seen just once. The sample consisted of CD8+ T cells sorted from blood (inferred from file names), taken from a patient given nivolumab and ipilimumab in sequence. The source of these receptors is a human donor with melanoma. Each CDR3 is given with its conserved first and last residue. The order of the fields is D gene, J gene, V gene, clone size, CDR3 protein, CDR3 DNA. The D gene is left open where the match is weak. Size is omitted from some rows. Given values are once, few, many or a class for expanded clones.

d_call: TRBD1; j_call: TRBJ2-5; v_call: TRBV4-1; clone_size: .; cdr3_aa: CASSHPGQGQETQYF; cdr3_nt: TGCGCCAGCAGCCATCCCGGACAGGGGCAAGAGACCCAGTACTTC
d_call: .; j_call: TRBJ2-2; v_call: TRBV27; clone_size: .; cdr3_aa: CASSLGQDTGELFF; cdr3_nt: TGTGCCAGCAGTTTGGGCCAGGACACCGGGGAGCTGTTTTTT
d_call: .; j_call: TRBJ2-1; v_call: TRBV19; clone_size: .; cdr3_aa: CASSIQGGPFNEQFF; cdr3_nt: TGTGCCAGTAGTATACAGGGCGGCCCCTTCAATGAGCAGTTCTTC
d_call: TRBD2; j_call: TRBJ2-1; v_call: TRBV5-1; clone_size: .; cdr3_aa: CASSSKALAGANEQFF; cdr3_nt: TGCGCCAGCAGCTCAAAGGCCCTAGCGGGGGCGAATGAGCAGTTCTTC
d_call: .; j_call: TRBJ1-5; v_call: TRBV11-2; clone_size: .; cdr3_aa: CASSLERTAYSNQPQHF; cdr3_nt: TGTGCCAGCAGCTTAGAAAGGACAGCTTATAGCAATCAGCCCCAGCATTTT
d_call: TRBD1; j_call: TRBJ2-3; v_call: TRBV27; clone_size: .; cdr3_aa: CASRTGISTDTQYF; cdr3_nt: TGTGCCAGCAGGACAGGGATTAGCACAGATACGCAGTATTTT
d_call: TRBD2; j_call: TRBJ2-3; v_call: TRBV6-5; clone_size: .; cdr3_aa: CASSSGSGREADTQYF; cdr3_nt: TGTGCCAGCAGTTCCGGCAGCGGGAGGGAGGCAGATACGCAGTATTTT
d_call: TRBD2; j_call: TRBJ2-2; v_call: TRBV10-1; clone_size: .; cdr3_aa: CASSEGLAGGDHGELFF; cdr3_nt: TGCGCCAGCAGTGAGGGACTAGCGGGAGGGGATCACGGGGAGCTGTTTTTT
d_call: .; j_call: TRBJ2-7; v_call: TRBV7-3; clone_size: .; cdr3_aa: CASSLSYEQYF; cdr3_nt: TGTGCCAGCAGCCTTTCCTACGAGCAGTACTTC
d_call: .; j_call: TRBJ1-1; v_call: TRBV30; clone_size: .; cdr3_aa: CAWSVGTTEAFF; cdr3_nt: TGTGCCTGGAGCGTAGGGACAACTGAAGCTTTCTTT
d_call: TRBD2; j_call: TRBJ2-1; v_call: TRBV2; clone_size: .; cdr3_aa: CASSELRGGSKGEQFF; cdr3_nt: TGTGCCAGCAGTGAATTGCGGGGGGGCTCCAAGGGTGAGCAGTTCTTC
d_call: TRBD2; j_call: TRBJ2-7; v_call: TRBV13; clone_size: once; cdr3_aa: CASSAPRTSGSYEQYF; cdr3_nt: TGTGCCAGCAGCGCCCCCCGGACTAGCGGGAGTTACGAGCAGTACTTC
d_call: TRBD1; j_call: TRBJ1-5; v_call: TRBV27; clone_size: .; cdr3_aa: CASSPQGEANQPQHF; cdr3_nt: TGTGCCAGCAGTCCGCAGGGGGAAGCCAATCAGCCCCAGCATTTT
d_call: .; j_call: TRBJ1-2; v_call: TRBV7-2; clone_size: .; cdr3_aa: CASSLGGSNYGYTF; cdr3_nt: TGTGCCAGCAGCTTAGGTGGCAGTAACTATGGCTACACCTTC
d_call: TRBD1; j_call: TRBJ1-4; v_call: TRBV29-1; clone_size: .; cdr3_aa: CSAYGTDEKLFF; cdr3_nt: TGCAGCGCTTACGGGACAGATGAAAAACTGTTTTTT
d_call: .; j_call: TRBJ2-5; v_call: TRBV28; clone_size: .; cdr3_aa: CASSLLGAETQYF; cdr3_nt: TGTGCCAGCAGTTTATTAGGGGCTGAGACCCAGTACTTC
d_call: TRBD1; j_call: TRBJ2-7; v_call: TRBV7-7; clone_size: .; cdr3_aa: CASSLGTQTGEVEQYF; cdr3_nt: TGTGCTAGCAGCTTGGGGACACAAACAGGGGAAGTCGAGCAGTACTTC
d_call: .; j_call: TRBJ1-1; v_call: TRBV11-2; clone_size: .; cdr3_aa: CASSYKHYRVTEAFF; cdr3_nt: TGTGCCAGCAGCTATAAACATTACAGGGTCACTGAAGCTTTCTTT
d_call: .; j_call: TRBJ1-1; v_call: TRBV4-1; clone_size: .; cdr3_aa: CASSSSGEITEAFF; cdr3_nt: TGCGCCAGCAGCTCCAGCGGGGAAATCACTGAAGCTTTCTTT
d_call: TRBD1; j_call: TRBJ2-7; v_call: TRBV18; clone_size: .; cdr3_aa: CASSQTGGTLGEQYF; cdr3_nt: TGTGCCAGCTCACAAACAGGGGGGACCTTGGGGGAGCAGTACTTC
d_call: .; j_call: TRBJ1-4; v_call: TRBV4-1; clone_size: .; cdr3_aa: CASSPLGIGEKLFF; cdr3_nt: TGCGCCAGCAGCCCCCTCGGGATAGGGGAAAAACTGTTTTTT
d_call: .; j_call: TRBJ2-2; v_call: TRBV2; clone_size: once; cdr3_aa: CASSEGSPRELFF; cdr3_nt: TGTGCCAGCAGTGAAGGGAGCCCGCGGGAGCTGTTTTTT
d_call: TRBD1; j_call: TRBJ2-7; v_call: TRBV19; clone_size: .; cdr3_aa: CASSPTGQGYEQYF; cdr3_nt: TGTGCCAGTAGTCCCACGGGACAGGGCTACGAGCAGTACTTC
d_call: .; j_call: TRBJ2-7; v_call: TRBV28; clone_size: .; cdr3_aa: CASSPIQAGYPYEQYF; cdr3_nt: TGTGCCAGCAGTCCAATACAGGCTGGGTACCCCTACGAGCAGTACTTC
d_call: TRBD1; j_call: TRBJ1-5; v_call: TRBV18; clone_size: .; cdr3_aa: CASSPQDRGSNQPQHF; cdr3_nt: TGTGCCAGCTCACCCCAAGACAGGGGTAGCAATCAGCCCCAGCATTTT
d_call: TRBD2; j_call: TRBJ2-1; v_call: TRBV6-1; clone_size: .; cdr3_aa: CASSAGTSGSAGVYNEQFF; cdr3_nt: TGTGCCAGCAGTGCCGGGACTAGCGGGAGTGCGGGGGTGTACAATGAGCAGTTCTTC
d_call: TRBD1; j_call: TRBJ1-6; v_call: TRBV4-1; clone_size: .; cdr3_aa: CASSQAPGGQVNSPLHF; cdr3_nt: TGCGCCAGCAGCCAGGCCCCGGGTGGACAGGTAAATTCACCCCTCCACTTT
d_call: TRBD2; j_call: TRBJ2-1; v_call: TRBV10-2; clone_size: .; cdr3_aa: CASSGRLAGVYNEQFF; cdr3_nt: TGCGCCAGCAGTGGGCGACTAGCGGGAGTCTACAATGAGCAGTTCTTC
d_call: TRBD1; j_call: TRBJ1-1; v_call: TRBV6-1; clone_size: .; cdr3_aa: CASSEGTGGTEAFF; cdr3_nt: TGTGCCAGCAGTGAGGGGACAGGGGGGACTGAAGCTTTCTTT
d_call: .; j_call: TRBJ2-7; v_call: TRBV7-6; clone_size: .; cdr3_aa: CASSPGQGRSSYEQYF; cdr3_nt: TGTGCCAGCAGCCCAGGCCAGGGGCGCAGCTCCTACGAGCAGTACTTC
d_call: .; j_call: TRBJ2-1; v_call: TRBV7-3; clone_size: .; cdr3_aa: CASRWDNDYNEQFF; cdr3_nt: TGTGCCAGCAGGTGGGACAATGATTACAATGAGCAGTTCTTC
d_call: .; j_call: TRBJ2-7; v_call: TRBV18; clone_size: few; cdr3_aa: CASSPNRDEQYF; cdr3_nt: TGTGCCAGCTCACCCAACAGGGACGAGCAGTACTTC
d_call: .; j_call: TRBJ2-5; v_call: TRBV6-1; clone_size: .; cdr3_aa: CGSSATGTQETQYF; cdr3_nt: TGTGGCAGCAGCGCTACAGGGACCCAAGAGACCCAGTACTTC
d_call: TRBD2; j_call: TRBJ2-3; v_call: TRBV6-4; clone_size: medium-sized; cdr3_aa: CASSDSSGGGDTQYF; cdr3_nt: TGTGCCAGCAGTGACTCTAGCGGGGGGGGAGATACGCAGTATTTT
d_call: .; j_call: TRBJ1-4; v_call: TRBV4-1; clone_size: few; cdr3_aa: CASSKARVEKLFF; cdr3_nt: TGCGCCAGCAGCAAAGCCAGGGTTGAAAAACTGTTTTTT
d_call: TRBD2; j_call: TRBJ2-5; v_call: TRBV4-1; clone_size: .; cdr3_aa: CASKETSGDQETQYF; cdr3_nt: TGCGCCAGCAAGGAAACTAGCGGGGACCAAGAGACCCAGTACTTC
d_call: .; j_call: TRBJ1-5; v_call: TRBV7-9; clone_size: .; cdr3_aa: CASSNRAQGPQHF; cdr3_nt: TGTGCCAGCAGCAACAGGGCCCAAGGGCCCCAGCATTTT
d_call: .; j_call: TRBJ2-7; v_call: TRBV6-1; clone_size: .; cdr3_aa: CASSVDISYEQYF; cdr3_nt: TGTGCCAGCAGTGTGGACATCTCCTACGAGCAGTACTTC
d_call: .; j_call: TRBJ2-7; v_call: TRBV19; clone_size: .; cdr3_aa: CASWGGREQYF; cdr3_nt: TGTGCCAGTTGGGGAGGTCGGGAGCAGTACTTC
d_call: TRBD1; j_call: TRBJ2-5; v_call: TRBV5-1; clone_size: .; cdr3_aa: CASSTGQGRETQYF; cdr3_nt: TGCGCCAGCAGCACCGGACAGGGTCGAGAGACCCAGTACTTC